These 18 T cell receptor beta chains came from one sample sequenced in a study of neurological immune-mediated disorders. Via MiXCR, TCRdb re-called the 5' RACE reads, giving one row per CDR3 protein. The sample has nearly 60,000 distinct CDR3 sequences, more than 3% seen once; the top ten hold 6% to 9%. Sequencing was done on a sample of PBMCs. The origin of the receptors is a woman in her sixties or seventies with multiple sclerosis.

Many counts were recorded for this clonotype. The rearrangement joins TRBV7-9 to TRBJ2-7, with D perhaps assigned TRBD1 or TRBD2 (5 bases each). The CDR3 has 14 amino acids. Trimming took off 4 bases at V and 2 bases at J, with 12 bases between the two ends. Germline V CDR1 and CDR2: SEHNR, FQNEAQ (reference sequence). The CDR3 sequence: CASSWTGRPYEQYF. The DNA for the CDR3 is TGTGCCAGCAGCTGGACGGGACGGCCCTACGAGCAGTACTTC.

This clonotype appeared many times. The chain employs TRBV20-1 and TRBJ2-7, with 7 nucleotides matching TRBD1. This CDR3 is built from 12 residues. Trimming at V came to 6 bases and at J to 0 bases, leaving 2 bases not matched to a gene. Germline loops: CDR1 DFQATT, CDR2 SNEGSKA (reference sequence). The CDR3 loop is CSARDSSYEQYF. CDR3 coding DNA: TGCAGTGCGAGGGACAGCTCCTACGAGCAGTACTTC.

This clonotype was observed many times. V and J are TRBV11-3 and TRBJ2-1, with D unclear. The CDR3 extends over 15 amino acids. The germline gives CDR1 SGHNT, CDR2 YENEEA. V was trimmed by 2 bases and J by 0 bases, leaving 8 bases between them. CDR3 sequence reads: CASSLRASSYNEQFF. DNA of the CDR3: TGTGCCAGCAGCTTAAGGGCGAGCTCCTACAATGAGCAGTTCTTC.

This clonotype was found many times. The J gene is TRBJ1-3, the V gene TRBV9, with a tentative D call TRBD1 (6 bases). Trimming stripped 5 bases from V and 0 bases from J, with 12 bases between. The CDR3 is made up of 15 amino acids. From germline, CDR1 is SGDLS and CDR2 YYNGEE. CDR3 coding DNA: TGTGCCAGCAGTTTGGACAGCTTCTCTGGAAACACCATATATTTT. Its protein is CASSLDSFSGNTIYF.

This clonotype was seen many times. This chain joins TRBV5-4 and TRBJ2-7; D is ambiguous. Germline-derived CDR1 and CDR2 are SGHNT and YYREEE (reference sequence). The V and J ends lost 0 bases and 6 bases respectively, with 10 bases between them. This CDR3 spans 13 amino acids. The CDR3 region has the DNA TGTGCCAGCAGCTTGGCTGGCGGTGTCGAGCAGTACTTC. Its translation: CASSLAGGVEQYF.

A remark on this clonotype: This may stem from a read error, because a much larger clone lies one nucleotide away. CDR3 nucleotides: TGTGCCAGCAGCGAGACTAGCCCGGGCGAGAAGTACTTC. This encodes CASSETSPGEKYF. The chain couples TRBV9 to TRBJ2-7, with TRBD2 matching over 7 bases. Germline CDR1 reads SGDLS; CDR2 reads YYNGEE. This CDR3 comprises 13 residues. Using reference TRBV9 and TRBJ2-7 for the parts outside the CDR3, the full variable domain is DSGVTQTPKHLITATGQRVTLRCSPRSGDLSVYWYQQSLDQGLQFLIQYYNGEERAKGNILERFSAQQFPDLHSELNLSSLELGDSALYFCASSETSPGEKYFGPGTRLTVT.

This clonotype appeared many times. The chain has TRBV29-1 and TRBJ1-3; D gene uncertain. V lost 5 bases and J 1 base, leaving 18 bases between the germline ends. CDR3 length: 16 residues. The germline V gene encodes CDR1 SQVTM and CDR2 ANQGSEA. CDR3 residues: CSVHQDKTGSGNTIYF. The DNA of the CDR3 is TGCAGCGTTCATCAGGATAAGACCGGGTCTGGAAACACCATATATTTT.

About this clonotype itself: An end of the junction differs from the germline gene, which may be a read error. The chain carries TRBV5-1 and TRBJ2-1; tentative D call: TRBD2 (6 bases). In germline, CDR1 is SGHRS, CDR2 YFSETQ. This CDR3 is built from 11 residues. The CDR3 protein is CTSSLGGEQFF. The CDR3, as DNA: TGCACCAGCAGCTTGGGGGGAGAGCAGTTCTTC.

There are many counts of this clonotype. The genes are TRBV29-1 and TRBJ2-3; 9 bases fit TRBD2. The CDR3 covers 15 residues. CDR1 is SQVTM and CDR2 is ANQGSEA in the germline V gene. V trimming: 5 bases; J trimming: 1 base; junction bases outside the gene matches: 7. The CDR3 nucleotides read TGCAGCGTTAATTACCAGCGGGAGGGCACAGATACGCAGTATTTT. Encoded protein: CSVNYQREGTDTQYF.

The table lists this clonotype with many counts. The rearrangement uses TRBV5-1 and TRBJ1-1; TRBD1 is a possible D gene (5 bases). Trimming removed 2 bases at V and 5 bases at J, with 13 bases between. CDR1 and CDR2 from the germline V gene are SGHRS and YFSETQ. This CDR3 is 14 amino acids long. CDR3 amino acids: CASSLPGGRTEAFF. CDR3 nucleotide sequence: TGCGCCAGCAGCTTACCGGGGGGACGAACTGAAGCTTTCTTT.

This clonotype appeared a few times. A read error may produce the germline difference seen at one junction end. The rearrangement uses TRBV5-1 and TRBJ1-6; 8 bases are a match to TRBD1. The CDR3 is 15 residues long. The germline CDR1 and CDR2 sequences are SGHRS and YFSETQ. In nucleotides, the CDR3 is TGCGCCAGCAGCTCGGGACAGGCGATTAATTCAACCCTCAACTTT. As protein: CASSSGQAINSTLNF.

V usage is TRBV7-3 and J usage is TRBJ1-1; D is possibly TRBD1 (6 bases). V lost 1 base to trimming and J lost 9 bases, with 15 bases between them. The CDR3 length is 14 residues. Germline CDR1 SGHTA, CDR2 FQGTGA. Here the CDR3 DNA reads TGTGCCAGCAGCTTAATGGGATCGGGGGCACAAGCTTTCTTT. It is translated as CASSLMGSGAQAFF.

This clonotype was seen repeatedly, ten times or more. The rearrangement uses TRBV7-9 and TRBJ1-2, with D hard to call. V lost 2 bases, J lost 1 base, and 11 bases lay in between. The germline V gene encodes CDR1 SEHNR and CDR2 FQNEAQ (reference sequence). This CDR3 has 15 residues. CDR3 DNA: TGTGCCAGCAGCTTAATAAAAACGAATAACTATGGCTACACCTTC. The encoded protein is CASSLIKTNNYGYTF.

This clonotype was counted a few times. The chain uses TRBV20-1 and TRBJ1-3; D is possibly TRBD1 (6 bases). The V gene's germline CDR1 is DFQATT and CDR2 SNEGSKA (reference sequence). This CDR3 contains 17 residues. The V end lost 0 bases, the J end lost 2 bases, and 17 bases lay between the germline ends. CDR3 residues: CSAREFPGQTTGNTIYF. CDR3 DNA: TGCAGTGCTAGAGAATTCCCCGGACAGACGACTGGAAACACCATATATTTT.

This clonotype was detected many times. The rearrangement joins TRBV5-1 to TRBJ2-7; possibly TRBD1 or TRBD2 for D (5 bases each). Trimming removed 7 bases from V and 4 bases from J, with 21 bases in between. The V gene's germline CDR1 is SGHRS and CDR2 YFSETQ. This CDR3 is built from 15 residues. CDR3 nucleotides: TGCGCCAGCGCAGCCGGGCAGGGAGCTGGATACGAGCAGTACTTC. It codes for CASAAGQGAGYEQYF.

This clonotype was observed many times. J is TRBJ2-3 and V is TRBV7-3; no definite D call. The V and J ends lost 4 bases and 4 bases respectively, with 9 bases between them. The CDR3 sequence is 13 residues long. Germline V gene data show CDR1 as SGHTA and CDR2 as FQGTGA. CDR3 sequence: CASSSRHPDTQYF. The CDR3 nucleotides are TGTGCCAGCAGCTCCCGACATCCAGATACGCAGTATTTT.

This clonotype was seen ten or more times. This sequence joins TRBV7-9 and TRBJ2-6; D uncertain. V was clipped by 1 base and J by 1 base, with 8 bases between them. The germline V gene encodes CDR1 SEHNR and CDR2 FQNEAQ (reference sequence). The CDR3 sequence is 16 residues long. The CDR3 DNA reads as TGTGCCAGCAGCTTAGTTCGGCCTTCTGGGGCCAACGTCCTGACTTTC. This gives the protein CASSLVRPSGANVLTF.

This clonotype was detected ten times or more. The V and J genes are TRBV11-2 and TRBJ2-5; 7 positions match TRBD2. V was clipped by 1 base and J by 2 bases; unmatched bases: 7. CDR1 is SGHAT and CDR2 is FQNNGV in the germline V gene. The CDR3 sequence is 16 residues long. In DNA, the CDR3 is TGTGCCAGCAGCTTAGCCTTCCAGGGAGGGCAAGAGACCCAGTACTTC. It codes for CASSLAFQGGQETQYF.